This TCR beta chain was sequenced in a study of cytomegalovirus exposure and HLA in healthy donors. Overall study results and limits: Accurate predictions that matched the HLA-A and HLA-B alleles of most subjects were reportedly made from TCR beta sequences. Fewer N-insertions than the roughly 670-donor mean were reportedly shown by an Asian-associated ancestry cluster in a later analysis.

Amplification used 60 Vbeta primers and 13 Jbeta primers. Here immunoSEQ multiplex PCR was the method, and the copy in TCRdb shows in-frame clones only, minus some. The table has fewer than 80,000 clones, 67% seen once. Notes on this clone: Its antigen is currently unknown.

Trimming removed 0 bases at V and 6 bases at J, with 12 bases between. CDR3 length equals 15 residues. Germline CDR1 is MNHNS and CDR2 is SASEGT. J is TRBJ1-5 and V is TRBV6-1, with D maybe TRBD1 (5 bases). The sample comprised PBMCs. This receptor was taken from a woman in her fifties or sixties in good health and CMV-seropositive. The CDR3: CASSEALQGGQPQHF. The CDR3 DNA is TGTGCCAGCAGTGAAGCGCTTCAGGGCGGTCAGCCCCAGCATTTT.